A single sample is the source of the 12 T cell receptor beta chains below, sequenced in a study of vaccination and CD4 T cells after COVID-19. The antigens these receptors bind are not known. The sample's treatment: roughly 10-day PBMC culture with coronavirus spike peptide pools or control peptides (ViraFEST assay). The Oncomine TCR Beta short-read assay was applied to DNA of cultured CD4+ T cells. TCRdb re-derived calls from the PCR reads in MiXCR, one entry per CDR3 protein. Of about 17,000 distinct CDR3 sequences in the sample, approximately 53% were seen once. The sequencing sample was made of CD4+ T cells from blood, cultured in vitro. These receptors were obtained from a human donor who had recovered from COVID-19.

A few counts support this clonotype. V gene TRBV19 combines with J gene TRBJ1-2; D is ambiguous. The CDR3 length is 13 residues. CDR1 is LNHDA and CDR2 is SQIVND in the germline V gene (reference sequence). Trimming stripped 6 bases from V and 6 bases from J, with 14 bases between. The CDR3 DNA is TGTGCCAGTAGGACCCGGGGAACCCATGGCTACACCTTC. Its translation: CASRTRGTHGYTF.

V is TRBV6-1 and J is TRBJ1-4; D might be TRBD1 (6 bases). V was cut by 6 bases and J by 2 bases, with 19 bases left in between. Germline CDR1 is MNHNS and CDR2 is SASEGT. This CDR3 spans 17 amino acids. CDR3: CASSLQGDPTTNEKLFF. The CDR3 bases are TGTGCCAGCAGCCTACAGGGCGACCCTACGACTAATGAAAAACTGTTTTTT.

This chain connects TRBV5-8 to TRBJ2-3; TRBD2 matches at 9 bases. The length of the CDR3 is 17 residues. Germline-derived CDR1 and CDR2 are SGHTS and YDEGEE. V was pared by 0 bases and J by 7 bases, with 12 bases of the junction left unmatched. The CDR3 protein is CASSLANLAGRRHTQYF. The CDR3 bases are TGTGCCAGCAGCTTGGCCAATCTAGCGGGAAGGCGGCATACGCAGTATTTT. The variable domain in full, completed from reference TRBV5-8 and TRBJ2-3, reads EAGVTQSPTHLIKTRGQQATLRCSPISGHTSVYWYQQALGLGLQFLLWYDEGEERNRGNFPPRFSGRQFPNYSSELNVNALELEDSALYLCASSLANLAGRRHTQYFGPGTRLTVL.

This rearrangement joins TRBV6-1 to TRBJ2-5, with D unclear. V was shortened by 7 bases and J by 5 bases, with 11 bases between the two germline ends. Germline assignment: CDR1 MNHNS and CDR2 SASEGT. The CDR3 contains 12 residues. The CDR3 sequence is CASTILGETQYF. CDR3 bases: TGTGCCAGCACAATCCTGGGGGAGACCCAGTACTTC.

The chain joins TRBV4-2 to TRBJ2-5, with 14 bases aligning to TRBD2. After removal of 3 bases from V and 5 bases from J, the junction contained 17 bases not matched to a gene. Germline V gives CDR1 LGHNA, CDR2 YNFKEQ. CDR3 length: 20 amino acids. This CDR3 reads CASSQRLPPGLAGDRETQYF. Here the CDR3 DNA reads TGTGCCAGCAGCCAGAGGCTTCCTCCGGGACTAGCGGGAGATCGGGAGACCCAGTACTTC.

This clonotype was seen a few times. The chain links TRBV30 to TRBJ1-2; unclear D gene. Trimming removed 0 bases from V and 8 bases from J, with 13 bases in between. The CDR3 runs to 13 residues. The germline CDR1 and CDR2 sequences are GTSNPN and SVGIG (reference sequence). The CDR3: CAWSVHGVGGYTF. The CDR3, as DNA: TGTGCCTGGAGTGTACATGGGGTCGGCGGCTACACCTTC.

V usage is TRBV24-1 and J usage is TRBJ2-2; possible D gene TRBD1, 7 bases. Germline CDR1 and CDR2: KGHDR and SFDVKD. Trimming stripped 3 bases from V and 5 bases from J, with 15 bases between. The CDR3 covers 16 residues. CDR3 protein: CATSDVNPGGTGELFF. CDR3 in DNA: TGTGCCACCAGTGATGTAAATCCAGGGGGGACCGGGGAGCTGTTTTTT.

This clonotype has just a few counts. The junction differs from germline at one of its ends, possibly a read error. The V call is TRBV2, the J call TRBJ1-2; 8 bases align to TRBD1. CDR3 length: 9 residues. Germline loops: CDR1 SNHLY, CDR2 FYNNEI. The CDR3 region has the DNA TGTGCCAGCCGGCCGGGACAGGTCTTC. Its protein product is CASRPGQVF.

The chain joins TRBV6-1 to TRBJ2-3; perhaps D is TRBD1 or TRBD2 (5 bases each). The V and J ends lost 3 bases and 6 bases respectively, with 10 bases between them. The germline CDR1 and CDR2 sequences are MNHNS and SASEGT. CDR3 length: 13 amino acids. The CDR3 reads CASSEGRPDTQYF. The CDR3 bases are TGTGCCAGCAGTGAGGGACGACCTGATACGCAGTATTTT.

This clonotype was counted once. This CDR3 reads CASSPRLQGPSSYEQYF. Here the CDR3 DNA reads TGTGCCAGCAGCCCCCGGCTACAGGGACCCAGCTCCTACGAGCAGTACTTC. This sequence joins TRBV11-3 and TRBJ2-7, with TRBD1 as a possible D gene (6 bases). Trimming took 5 bases from V and 0 from J, leaving 20 bases between them. Germline V gives CDR1 SGHNT, CDR2 YENEEA. This CDR3 contains 17 residues.

This clonotype is labeled as large. This sequence joins TRBV5-1 and TRBJ1-2; no clear D gene. Germline CDR1 reads SGHRS; CDR2 reads YFSETQ. This CDR3 spans 15 amino acids. V shed 5 bases and J shed 4 bases, with 18 bases lying between them. CDR3 DNA sequence: TGCGCCAGCAGATCCGCGGACCGTGTGAGCTATGGCTACACCTTC. It is translated as CASRSADRVSYGYTF.

The chain couples TRBV6-5 to TRBJ1-2; TRBD1 agrees at 7 bases. Trimming at V came to 4 bases and at J to 0 bases, leaving 5 bases not matched to a gene. The CDR3 has 15 residues. Germline V CDR1 and CDR2: MNHEY, SVGAGI. The CDR3 protein is CASSWDRETNYGYTF. CDR3 DNA sequence: TGTGCCAGCAGTTGGGACAGAGAAACTAACTATGGCTACACCTTC.